A single sample gave rise to the 24 T cell receptor beta chains below, sequenced in a study of tumor-infiltrating lymphocytes in primary liver carcinoma. The tissue used was unsorted bulk material of about 19-34 mg. RNA and DNA were co-extracted from it with the AllPrep DNA/RNA mini kit. TCR beta cDNA was prepared out of around 460 ng total RNA by means of a constant-region primer. Libraries of TCR beta came from three nested multiplex PCR rounds with slightly modified ARM-PCR. Each of the first two PCR rounds ran approximately 11 cycles with TRBV1-TRBV30 forward and C-beta reverse primers. TCRdb recomputed calls from the multiplex PCR reads with MiXCR, one row per CDR3 protein. The repertoire holds about 130,000 distinct CDR3 sequences, with around 64% as singletons. Sequencing was done on a sample of liver tumor tissue from sampling region 3. Noted subset: tumor region T3, left-lateral pole. Source of these receptors: a woman aged 60-75 years with primary liver carcinoma and hepatitis B virus infection.

This clonotype was seen a few times. V is TRBV19 and J is TRBJ2-7; TRBD1 agrees at 7 bases. Germline-derived CDR1 and CDR2 are LNHDA and SQIVND (reference sequence). V gave up 9 bases and J gave up 6 bases; unmatched junction bases: 11. The CDR3 loop spans 13 amino acids. CDR3 residues: CASQDRTGFEQYF. As DNA, the CDR3 is TGTGCCAGCCAGGACAGGACGGGCTTCGAGCAGTACTTC. The variable domain in full, with the rest retrieved from reference TRBV19 and TRBJ2-7, is DGGITQSPKYLFRKEGQNVTLSCEQNLNHDAMYWYRQDPGQGLRLIYYSQIVNDFQKGDIAEGYSVSREKKESFPLTVTSAQKNPTAFYLCASQDRTGFEQYFGPGTRLTVT.

With regard to this clonotype: A read error may be the cause here, since a much bigger clone is one base away. This chain connects TRBV6-1 to TRBJ1-3; D is unresolved. The CDR3 spans 14 residues. In germline, CDR1 is MNHNS, CDR2 SASEGT. The V gene lost 1 base and the J gene lost 0 bases, with 4 bases spanning the gap. CDR3 bases: TGTGCCAGCAGTGAAGACGGCTCTGGAAACACCATATATTTT. Translating gives CASSEDGSGNTIYF.

This clonotype was seen a single time. The rearrangement uses TRBV5-1 and TRBJ2-1; TRBD2 aligns across 10 bases. The CDR3 loop spans 15 amino acids. The germline gives CDR1 SGHRS, CDR2 YFSETQ. This CDR3 reads CISRTVTSGNYEQFF. As DNA, the CDR3 is TGCATCAGCCGTACGGTCACTAGCGGGAACTATGAGCAGTTCTTC. Complete variable domain (other parts from reference TRBV5-1 and TRBJ2-1): KAGVTQTPRYLIKTRGQQVTLSCSPISGHRSVSWYQQTPGQGLQFLFEYFSETQRNKGNFPGRFSGRQFSNSRSEMNVSTLELGDSALYLCISRTVTSGNYEQFFGPGTRLTVL.

In this sample, this clonotype turned up many times. The rearrangement links TRBV6-6 to TRBJ2-1; D may be TRBD1 (6 bases). The V end lost 6 bases, the J end lost 6 bases, and 24 bases lay between the germline ends. The CDR3 sequence is 17 residues long. Germline V CDR1 and CDR2: MNHNY, SVGAGI (reference sequence). The CDR3 bases are TGTGCCAGCAGCTCCGCACAGGGTCAGAGTAAGACCAATGAGCAGTTCTTC. This sequence encodes CASSSAQGQSKTNEQFF.

Note on this clonotype: Just one base apart from a much larger clone, this may be a read error. This rearrangement joins TRBV6-1 to TRBJ2-3; D uncertain. This CDR3 is built from 11 residues. CDR1 MNHNS and CDR2 SASEGT come from the germline V gene. CDR3 sequence (DNA): TGTACCAGCAGTGACACTATATTTGAGTATTTT. This translates into CTSSDTIFEYF.

This clonotype has a count of ten or more. The rearrangement uses TRBV6-1 and TRBJ1-5; 9 positions match TRBD1. Germline trimming cut 6 bases from V and 6 bases from J; bases unmatched to any gene: 9. The germline V gene has CDR1 MNHNS and CDR2 SASEGT. CDR3 length: 15 amino acids. The CDR3 nucleotides read TGTGCCAGCAGAAACCGGGACAGGGTTAGTCAGCCCCAGCATTTT. Its protein is CASRNRDRVSQPQHF.

There are many counts of this clonotype. The chain recombines TRBV12-3 or TRBV12-4 with TRBJ1-6; 9 nucleotides line up with TRBD1. The CDR3 has 15 amino acids. The V segment lost 3 bases and the J segment 7 bases; nucleotides outside the gene matches: 4. For the CDR3, the DNA is TGTGCCAGCAGTTTTCGACAGGGGGGCAATTCACCCCTCCACTTT. This gives the protein CASSFRQGGNSPLHF.

Concerning this clonotype itself: Sequence at one end of the junction differs from germline and may be a read error. The rearrangement links TRBV29-1 to TRBJ2-2; possibly TRBD2 for D (6 bases). CDR1 is SQVTM, CDR2 ANQGSEA, per germline. The CDR3 runs to 14 residues. CDR3 nucleotides: TGTGGCGTTGGGGGGATCGGGGGCACCGGGGAGCTGTTTTTT. Translating it yields CGVGGIGGTGELFF.

Regarding this clonotype: Lacking the conserved final phenylalanine or tryptophan, this CDR3 likely reflects a read error. This chain connects TRBV6-1 to TRBJ2-7, with 7 nucleotides matching TRBD1. This CDR3 region has 13 residues. With 5 bases clipped from V and 7 bases from J, the junction kept 8 bases outside the gene matches. Looked up from germline, CDR1 is MNHNS and CDR2 is SASEGT. The CDR3 nucleotides are TGTGCCAGCAGTCCCAGGACAGGATGGGAGCAGTACATC. This sequence encodes CASSPRTGWEQYI.

In the case of this clonotype: One junction end does not reproduce the germline sequence, and a read error may be involved. The gene calls are TRBV7-9 and TRBJ2-1; possible D gene TRBD2, 5 bases. There are 14 residues in the CDR3. Germline lookup yields CDR1 SEHNR and CDR2 FQNEAQ (reference sequence). CDR3 residues: CSSNEAEGNNEQFF. As DNA, the CDR3 is TGTTCCAGCAACGAAGCGGAAGGGAACAATGAGCAGTTCTTC.

The chain is built from TRBV11-2 and TRBJ2-3, with a possible D match to TRBD2 (6 bases). Germline lookup yields CDR1 SGHAT and CDR2 FQNNGV. The V end lost 1 base, the J end lost 14 bases, and 28 bases lay between the germline ends. The CDR3 loop spans 17 amino acids. The DNA for the CDR3 is TGTGCCAGCAGCTTAGCCGGGTGGCGAACTAGCACAGATACCCGGTATTTT. Amino acids: CASSLAGWRTSTDTRYF.

In regard to this clonotype: Likely a read error: the CDR3 ends without its conserved phenylalanine or tryptophan. CDR3 bases: TGCAGCGCACCTCTCCTTGGTAGAGAGACCCAGTACTTA. It specifies CSAPLLGRETQYL. This rearrangement joins TRBV29-1 to TRBJ2-5; D is ambiguous. V lost 7 bases, J lost 4 bases, and 16 bases lay in between. Germline V gives CDR1 SQVTM, CDR2 ANQGSEA. The CDR3 is 13 amino acids.

This clonotype was counted only a few times. This chain uses TRBV28 with TRBJ1-1; no clear D gene. V was pared by 2 bases and J by 7 bases, with 11 bases between. CDR1 MDHEN and CDR2 SYDVKM come from the germline V gene. This CDR3 is built from 13 residues. CDR3 in amino acids: CASSLGGRDEAFF. The CDR3 bases are TGTGCCAGCAGTTTAGGAGGGCGCGATGAAGCTTTCTTT.

CDR3 region: CNGGHRETQYF. In DNA form, the CDR3 reads TGCAACGGCGGGCACAGGGAGACCCAGTACTTC. The chain joins TRBV29-1 to TRBJ2-5; D is perhaps TRBD1 or TRBD2 (5 bases each). The germline V gene has CDR1 SQVTM and CDR2 ANQGSEA. The CDR3 has 11 residues.

This clonotype has just one count. At one of its ends the junction is not consistent with the germline gene, which may arise from a read error. The rearrangement joins TRBV29-1 to TRBJ1-2, with no clear D. The CDR3 loop spans 16 amino acids. The germline gives CDR1 SQVTM, CDR2 ANQGSEA. Here the CDR3 reads CNVETTGNWFGSGYTF. CDR3 coding DNA: TGCAACGTTGAAACGACGGGGAATTGGTTTGGGAGTGGCTACACCTTC.

This chain uses TRBV12-3 or TRBV12-4 with TRBJ2-5, with TRBD2 matching over 10 bases. The CDR3 has 17 amino acids. V was pared by 6 bases and J by 4 bases, with 14 bases of the junction left unmatched. This CDR3 reads CASSHAPGLADLETQYF. The DNA of the CDR3 is TGTGCCAGCAGCCACGCCCCCGGACTAGCGGACCTAGAGACCCAGTACTTC.

The chain links TRBV14 to TRBJ2-7, with D hard to call. Between the trimmed V and J ends, which lost 1 base and 0 bases, there was a span of 13 bases. The CDR3 has 16 residues. Germline loops: CDR1 SGHDN, CDR2 FVKESK. The CDR3 DNA reads TGTGCCAGCAGCCAAGGTTCGCAGTCATCCTCCTACGAGCAGTACTTC. Protein: CASSQGSQSSSYEQYF.

With respect to this clonotype: Lacking the conserved final phenylalanine or tryptophan, this CDR3 likely reflects a read error. The J gene is TRBJ2-2, the V gene TRBV5-4; TRBD2 is a possible D gene (6 bases). The CDR3 contains 16 residues. Germline CDR1 reads SGHNT; CDR2 reads YYREEE (reference sequence). The CDR3 DNA is TGTGCCAGCAGCTTTGGGGGGATTGGAGACACGGGGGAGCTGTTTCTT. It encodes CASSFGGIGDTGELFL.

With regard to this clonotype: This sequence may be a read error, since a much larger clone differs from it by one base. J is TRBJ2-1 and V is TRBV5-4, with TRBD2 matching over 12 bases. V shed 3 bases and J 9 bases; nucleotides not matched to a gene: 7. Germline V gene sequence: CDR1 SGHNT, CDR2 YYREEE (reference sequence). CDR3 length: 15 residues. The CDR3 loop reads CASSSRTSGVGEQFF. The CDR3 region has the DNA TGTGCCAGCAGCTCACGGACTAGCGGGGTGGGTGAGCAGTTCTTC.

This clonotype occurred many times. This rearrangement joins TRBV7-8 to TRBJ1-2; 9 bases are shared with TRBD1. The length of the CDR3 is 15 residues. The junction had 8 bases not matched to a gene; V was cut back by 2 bases and J by 7 bases. The V gene's germline CDR1 is SGHVS and CDR2 FQNEAQ. The CDR3 is CASSLTLQGASGYTF. As DNA, the CDR3 is TGTGCCAGCAGCTTAACTCTACAGGGGGCTAGTGGCTACACCTTC. Variable domain in full (rest from reference TRBV7-8 and TRBJ1-2): GAGVSQSPRYKVAKRGQDVALRCDPISGHVSLFWYQQALGQGPEFLTYFQNEAQLDKSGLPSDRFFAERPEGSVSTLKIQRTQQEDSAVYLCASSLTLQGASGYTFGSGTRLTVV.

In the case of this clonotype: Mismatch with germline at one junction end may stem from a read error. This rearrangement joins TRBV29-1 to TRBJ1-1; D is uncertain. Germline V gene data show CDR1 as SQVTM and CDR2 as ANQGSEA. The CDR3 spans 13 residues. The CDR3 region has the DNA TGCAGCCTTGACATGGGGAAGAACACTGAAGCTTTCTTT. This sequence encodes CSLDMGKNTEAFF. The full variable domain, in which reference TRBV29-1 and TRBJ1-1 provide the parts outside the CDR3, is SAVISQKPSRDICQRGTSLTIQCQVDSQVTMMFWYRQQPGQSLTLIATANQGSEATYESGFVIDKFPISRPNLTFSTLTVSNMSPEDSSIYLCSLDMGKNTEAFFGQGTRLTVV.

A few counts support this clonotype. A much larger clone lies a single base off, so this may be a read error. The chain combines TRBV4-2 with TRBJ1-1, with a possible D match to TRBD1 (5 bases). The germline CDR1 and CDR2 sequences are LGHNA and YNFKEQ. This CDR3 has 14 residues. The DNA for the CDR3 is TGTGTCAGCAGCCGTCTGGACACTAACACTGAAGCTTTCTTT. This codes for CVSSRLDTNTEAFF.

This clonotype was counted once. A read error may be the cause here, since a much bigger clone is one base away. The V and J genes are TRBV30 and TRBJ2-3; D tentatively reads TRBD1 or TRBD2 (6 bases each). The germline gives CDR1 GTSNPN, CDR2 SVGIG (reference sequence). V was cut by 5 bases and J by 1 base, with 19 bases left in between. The CDR3 length is 16 residues. This CDR3 is CAWEGGDPSRTDTQYF. The CDR3 DNA is TGTGCCTGGGAGGGGGGAGATCCCTCCCGCACAGATACGCAGTATTTT.

As concerns this clonotype: A read error may explain this, as a much larger clone is one base away. The chain carries TRBV28 and TRBJ1-2; D is undetermined. The CDR3 is made up of 16 amino acids. Per germline, CDR1 MDHEN and CDR2 SYDVKM. CDR3 residues: CASTVPSDTVNYDYTF. CDR3 bases: TGTGCCAGCACCGTGCCCTCAGATACGGTTAACTATGACTACACCTTC.